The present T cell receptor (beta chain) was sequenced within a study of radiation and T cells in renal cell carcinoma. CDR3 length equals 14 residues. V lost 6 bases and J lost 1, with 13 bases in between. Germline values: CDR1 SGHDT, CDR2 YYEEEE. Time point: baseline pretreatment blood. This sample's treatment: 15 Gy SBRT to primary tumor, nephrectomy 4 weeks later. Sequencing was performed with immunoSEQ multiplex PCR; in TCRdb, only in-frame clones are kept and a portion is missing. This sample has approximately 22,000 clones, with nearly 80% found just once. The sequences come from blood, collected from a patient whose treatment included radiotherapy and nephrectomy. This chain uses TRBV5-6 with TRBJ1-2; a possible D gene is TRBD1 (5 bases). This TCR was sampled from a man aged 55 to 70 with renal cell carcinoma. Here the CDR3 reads CASTPTVLNYGYTF. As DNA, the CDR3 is TGTGCCAGCACCCCGACAGTCCTTAACTATGGCTACACCTTC.